One and the same sample provided the 16 T cell receptor beta chains below, sequenced in a study of blood T cell repertoires in COVID-19. This table comes from immunoSEQ multiplex PCR, and its TCRdb copy is limited to in-frame clones, with some not included. This table has some 5,000 clones, approximately 88% appearing once. Sequencing used peripheral blood. These receptors all come from a human donor in a cohort sampled during active COVID-19.

The gene calls are TRBV2 and TRBJ1-1; possibly TRBD1 for D (5 bases). Trimming shortened V by 10 bases and J by 2 bases, and 14 bases separated the two germline ends. Germline V gene data show CDR1 as SNHLY and CDR2 as FYNNEI. CDR3 length equals 13 residues. CDR3 residues: CATTAGVNTEAFF. The CDR3 DNA reads as TGTGCCACCACGGCGGGGGTAAACACTGAAGCTTTCTTT.

The chain joins TRBV9 to TRBJ2-7, with 9 nucleotides matching TRBD2. After removal of 0 bases from V and 4 bases from J, the junction contained 5 bases not matched to a gene. The CDR3 spans 15 residues. Germline lookup yields CDR1 SGDLS and CDR2 YYNGEE. CDR3 region: CASSVEASGMYEQYF. The DNA for the CDR3 is TGTGCCAGCAGCGTAGAGGCTAGCGGGATGTACGAGCAGTACTTC.

Only a few counts were recorded for this clone. V is TRBV7-9 and J is TRBJ2-6; tentative D call: TRBD2 (7 bases). Looked up from germline, CDR1 is SEHNR and CDR2 is FQNEAQ (reference sequence). V was shortened by 7 bases and J by 7 bases, with 14 bases between the two germline ends. The CDR3 consists of 14 residues. The CDR3 region is CASNHGGPANVLTF. For the CDR3, the DNA is TGTGCCAGCAACCACGGGGGGCCAGCCAACGTCCTGACTTTC. The whole variable domain, filled in from reference TRBV7-9 and TRBJ2-6, reads DTGVSQNPRHKITKRGQNVTFRCDPISEHNRLYWYRQTLGQGPEFLTYFQNEAQLEKSRLLSDRFSAERPKGSFSTLEIQRTEQGDSAMYLCASNHGGPANVLTFGAGSRLTVL.

This clone was recorded a few times. The chain joins TRBV5-1 to TRBJ2-2, with D possibly TRBD1 on 7 matching bases. V was clipped by 0 bases and J by 0 bases, with 9 bases between them. CDR3 length: 16 residues. Germline values: CDR1 SGHRS, CDR2 YFSETQ. The CDR3 spells CASSLGGTANTGELFF. CDR3 nucleotides: TGCGCCAGCAGCTTGGGCGGGACAGCGAACACCGGGGAGCTGTTTTTT. Filled out from reference TRBV5-1 and TRBJ2-2, the complete variable domain reads KAGVTQTPRYLIKTRGQQVTLSCSPISGHRSVSWYQQTPGQGLQFLFEYFSETQRNKGNFPGRFSGRQFSNSRSEMNVSTLELGDSALYLCASSLGGTANTGELFFGEGSRLTVL.

The chain is built from TRBV3-1 (or the pseudogene TRBV3-2) and TRBJ2-2; 7 bases are shared with TRBD2. This CDR3 contains 17 residues. The germline V gene has CDR1 LGHDT and CDR2 YNNKEL (reference sequence). V shed 4 bases and J 0 bases; nucleotides not matched to a gene: 8. The CDR3 region is CASSPLLLAANTGELFF. CDR3 DNA sequence: TGTGCCAGCAGCCCTCTTCTCCTAGCGGCGAACACCGGGGAGCTGTTTTTT.

This clone has a single count. V is TRBV19 and J is TRBJ2-7, with D maybe TRBD2 (5 bases). Deletions cut 5 bases from V and 4 bases from J, with 12 bases between. This CDR3 comprises 13 residues. Germline V lookup: CDR1 LNHDA, CDR2 SQIVND (reference sequence). CDR3 nucleotide sequence: TGTGCCAGTAGTTATGGGAGTCGGTACGAGCAGTACTTC. Amino acids: CASSYGSRYEQYF.

The rearrangement links TRBV7-2 to TRBJ2-1; D may be TRBD2 (6 bases). Trimming cost V 3 bases and J 8 bases, with 14 bases left between them. Per the germline V gene, CDR1 is SGHTA and CDR2 is FQGNSA. There are 14 residues in the CDR3. The chain's CDR3 is CASSLGLWFDEQFF. CDR3 DNA: TGTGCCAGCAGCTTGGGACTTTGGTTCGATGAGCAGTTCTTC.

J is TRBJ1-2 and V is TRBV4-1, with 7 bases that match TRBD1. The CDR3 consists of 14 residues. Unmatched junction bases numbered 10, after V lost 4 bases and J lost 8 bases. In germline, CDR1 is MGHRA, CDR2 YSYEKL. The CDR3 DNA sequence: TGCGCCAGCAGCCTCCCGGGACAGAGCAGAGGCTACACCTTC. Protein: CASSLPGQSRGYTF.

The V call is TRBV27, the J call TRBJ2-3; 7 bases are shared with TRBD1. Per germline, CDR1 MNHEY and CDR2 SMNVEV (reference sequence). Germline trimming cut 3 bases from V and 9 bases from J; bases unmatched to any gene: 9. The CDR3 covers 14 residues. The CDR3 region is CASSLRQGDRTQYF. Here the CDR3 DNA reads TGTGCCAGCAGTTTGAGACAGGGAGATAGGACGCAGTATTTT.

The chain carries TRBV6-5 and TRBJ2-2; tentative D call: TRBD1 (7 bases). The germline gives CDR1 MNHEY, CDR2 SVGAGI. The ends were cut back, 6 bases at V and 7 bases at J, with 15 bases in the middle. The length of the CDR3 is 14 residues. The CDR3 DNA follows: TGTGCCAGCAGCAAGGGCCAGGGGGGCGGGGAGCTGTTTTTT. Amino acid sequence: CASSKGQGGGELFF.

V usage is TRBV6-5 and J usage is TRBJ1-1; D remains unclear. Per germline, CDR1 MNHEY and CDR2 SVGAGI. Deletions cut 8 bases from V and 1 base from J, with 11 bases between. The CDR3 consists of 13 residues. CDR3 residues: CASRSGENTEAFF. DNA of the CDR3: TGTGCCAGCCGATCCGGGGAGAACACTGAAGCTTTCTTT.

This sequence joins TRBV10-3 and TRBJ2-1; 11 nucleotides line up with TRBD1. Germline V CDR1 and CDR2: ENHRY, SYGVKD. The CDR3 has 15 amino acids. Germline trimming cut 4 bases from V and 6 bases from J; bases unmatched to any gene: 5. The CDR3 sequence: CAISVQGTGGNEQFF. DNA of the CDR3: TGTGCCATCAGTGTGCAAGGGACAGGGGGCAATGAGCAGTTCTTC.

In DNA, the CDR3 is TGTGCCAGCAGCCAAGATCTAGCGGGAGAAAGGGAGCAGTACTTC. Translation gives CASSQDLAGEREQYF. The gene calls are TRBV14 and TRBJ2-7; 10 bases map to TRBD2. The germline V gene encodes CDR1 SGHDN and CDR2 FVKESK. The CDR3 loop spans 15 amino acids. After removal of 0 bases from V and 7 bases from J, the junction contained 6 bases not matched to a gene.

V is TRBV27 and J is TRBJ2-1; possibly TRBD2 for D (5 bases). The CDR3 has 12 residues. Germline lookup yields CDR1 MNHEY and CDR2 SMNVEV (reference sequence). The V gene lost 6 bases and the J gene lost 7 bases, with 10 bases spanning the gap. DNA for the CDR3: TGTGCCAGCAGCCCCCCGGGGAATGAGCAGTTCTTC. This gives the protein CASSPPGNEQFF.

The rearrangement uses TRBV4-1 and TRBJ2-3; 8 bases line up with TRBD2. CDR1 is MGHRA and CDR2 is YSYEKL in the germline V gene. Trimming cost V 0 bases and J 2 bases; bases outside gene matches: 4. This CDR3 is 16 amino acids long. CDR3 coding DNA: TGCGCCAGCAGCCAAGAGCCTAGCGGGTTCACAGATACGCAGTATTTT. Its translation is CASSQEPSGFTDTQYF.

The chain combines TRBV2 with TRBJ2-1, with a weak D call TRBD1 (6 bases). Trimming pared 6 bases from V and 6 bases from J, leaving 15 bases between. The germline V gene has CDR1 SNHLY and CDR2 FYNNEI. There are 14 residues in the CDR3. CDR3 sequence reads: CASRGGGVSNEQFF. The DNA of the CDR3 is TGTGCCAGCAGAGGGGGTGGCGTATCCAATGAGCAGTTCTTC.